The 8 T cell receptor beta chains below all came from one sample that was sequenced in a study of molecular identifiers for immune sequencing clone quantification. TCRdb analysed the PCR reads with MiXCR anew, one entry per CDR3 protein. The data hold approximately 590,000 distinct CDR3 sequences, with 25% observed a single time. The sequenced sample consisted of naive CD8+ T cells from blood, with Jurkat cell RNA spiked in. Indicated subset: FACS-sorted CD8+CD4-CCR7+CD45RA+ naive T cells. These receptors were taken from a human donor in good health. Some libraries in this study had Jurkat cell RNA spiked in.

As concerns this clonotype: This could be a read error, since a much larger clone is one nucleotide away. This chain connects TRBV2 to TRBJ2-5; 8 nucleotides line up with TRBD1. In germline, CDR1 is SNHLY, CDR2 FYNNEI. This CDR3 has 16 amino acids. The CDR3 loop is CASRFHSDRGQEPQYF. Written as DNA, the CDR3 is TGTGCCAGCAGATTCCACTCAGACAGGGGCCAAGAGCCCCAGTACTTC. Together with reference TRBV2 and TRBJ2-5, the CDR3 gives the full variable domain: EPEVTQTPSHQVTQMGQEVILRCVPISNHLYFYWYRQILGQKVEFLVSFYNNEISEKSEIFDDQFSVERPDGSNFTLKIRSTKLEDSAMYFCASRFHSDRGQEPQYFGPGTRLLVL.

This rearrangement joins TRBV2 to TRBJ1-5, with D unclear. The V and J ends lost 1 base and 3 bases respectively, with 7 bases between them. The CDR3 is 14 residues long. Per germline, CDR1 SNHLY and CDR2 FYNNEI. The CDR3 DNA is TGTGCCAGCAGTGAAGAAGGGAACAATCAGCCCCAGCATTTT. Its translation: CASSEEGNNQPQHF.

This clonotype has ten or more counts. This chain links TRBV4-3 with TRBJ2-7; D gene unclear. This CDR3 has 15 residues. CDR1 and CDR2 from the germline V gene are LGHNA and YSLEER. Between the trimmed V and J ends, which lost 0 bases and 3 bases, there was a span of 12 bases. The CDR3 protein is CASSQDRTGNYEQYF. The CDR3 DNA sequence: TGCGCCAGCAGCCAAGACAGGACGGGCAACTACGAGCAGTACTTC.

The table lists this clonotype with a few counts. The rearrangement joins TRBV10-2 to TRBJ2-7; D is perhaps TRBD1 or TRBD2 (5 bases each). The CDR3 spans 16 residues. V lost 1 base and J 3 bases, leaving 16 bases between the germline ends. CDR1 WSHSY and CDR2 SAAADI come from the germline V gene. CDR3 DNA: TGCGCCAGCAGTGAGTTGTCACCAACGAGGGGCTACGAGCAGTACTTC. Translated, it gives CASSELSPTRGYEQYF.

This clonotype showed up just a few times. The chain links TRBV2 to TRBJ1-6; D is undetermined. Germline V gene sequence: CDR1 SNHLY, CDR2 FYNNEI. Trimming removed 3 bases from V and 1 base from J, with 10 bases in between. The CDR3 totals 16 residues. The DNA of the CDR3 is TGTGCCAGCAGTGAGCCCTATAGGTCCTATAATTCACCCCTCCACTTT. It is translated as CASSEPYRSYNSPLHF.

The chain employs TRBV7-9 and TRBJ2-1; 7 bases line up with TRBD1. The germline V gene has CDR1 SEHNR and CDR2 FQNEAQ (reference sequence). The V segment lost 2 bases and the J segment 6 bases; nucleotides outside the gene matches: 7. The CDR3 has 15 amino acids. In nucleotides, the CDR3 is TGTGCCAGCAGCTTAAAGGGGGCGCTCGGCAATGAGCAGTTCTTC. Translation gives CASSLKGALGNEQFF. Together with reference TRBV7-9 and TRBJ2-1, the CDR3 gives the full variable domain: DTGVSQNPRHKITKRGQNVTFRCDPISEHNRLYWYRQTLGQGPEFLTYFQNEAQLEKSRLLSDRFSAERPKGSFSTLEIQRTEQGDSAMYLCASSLKGALGNEQFFGPGTRLTVL.

A note on this clonotype: A read error is possible here, since a much larger clone lies one base away. This sequence joins TRBV20-1 and TRBJ1-1; no firm D call. The CDR3 has 13 amino acids. Trimming pared 5 bases from V and 4 bases from J, leaving 14 bases between. Germline values: CDR1 DFQATT, CDR2 SNEGSKA (reference sequence). The CDR3, as DNA: TGCAGTGCTTCCGCCGGACGCGGCACTGAAGCTTTCTTT. Translation: CSASAGRGTEAFF.

This clonotype was detected ten times or more. This chain links TRBV19 with TRBJ2-2; 15 nucleotides match TRBD2. Unmatched junction bases numbered 9, after V lost 3 bases and J lost 4 bases. CDR1 LNHDA and CDR2 SQIVND come from the germline V gene (reference sequence). This CDR3 has 19 residues. CDR3 in DNA: TGTGCCAGTAGTATGTTGGCCGGACTAGCGGGGGGGCTCACCGGGGAGCTGTTTTTT. This encodes CASSMLAGLAGGLTGELFF.